What follows are 20 T cell receptor beta chains derived from one specimen sequenced in a study of blood T cell repertoires in COVID-19. Produced via immunoSEQ multiplex PCR; TCRdb's table is partial and in-frame only. The sample has around 100,000 clones; 86% are singletons. Sequencing used peripheral blood. The receptors originated from a man between 40 and 49 years old with acute or convalescent COVID-19.

The chain uses TRBV5-6 and TRBJ2-2, with D perhaps TRBD2 (5 bases). The CDR3 spans 15 residues. V was shortened by 1 base and J by 4 bases, with 11 bases between the two germline ends. Per germline, CDR1 SGHDT and CDR2 YYEEEE. Here the CDR3 reads CASSLNGVSTGELFF. CDR3 in DNA: TGTGCCAGCAGCTTGAACGGGGTTAGCACCGGGGAGCTGTTTTTT.

This chain connects TRBV19 to TRBJ1-5, with TRBD1 matching 8 bases. The CDR3 contains 16 residues. The germline CDR1 and CDR2 sequences are LNHDA and SQIVND (reference sequence). The J segment lost 4 bases and the V segment lost 1 base, leaving 6 bases of the junction unmatched. The CDR3 DNA reads TGTGCCAGTAGTATAGGCCAGGGGGCGATAAATCAGCCCCAGCATTTT. It encodes CASSIGQGAINQPQHF.

V and J are TRBV4-1 and TRBJ1-2; TRBD1 matches 8 bases. Germline CDR1 is MGHRA and CDR2 is YSYEKL. Unmatched junction bases numbered 12, after V lost 0 bases and J lost 3 bases. The CDR3 consists of 18 residues. In nucleotides, the CDR3 is TGCGCCAGCAGCCAAGATTCGGGTTGGCAGGGGGCGGACTATGGCTACACCTTC. Amino acid sequence: CASSQDSGWQGADYGYTF.

The chain couples TRBV19 to TRBJ1-2; 10 bases align to TRBD1. This CDR3 is built from 17 residues. In germline, CDR1 is LNHDA, CDR2 SQIVND (reference sequence). Germline trimming cut 3 bases from V and 3 bases from J; bases unmatched to any gene: 10. The chain's CDR3 is CASSISGTGASDYGYTF. CDR3 DNA sequence: TGTGCCAGTAGTATTAGCGGGACAGGGGCTTCTGACTATGGCTACACCTTC.

This clone was counted only a few times. The chain is built from TRBV9 and TRBJ2-3; 9 bases align to TRBD1. The germline V gene encodes CDR1 SGDLS and CDR2 YYNGEE. V lost 4 bases to trimming and J lost 10 bases; unmatched junction nucleotides: 13. The CDR3 has 15 residues. The CDR3 loop is CASSQTGTGSVAQYF. The CDR3 DNA is TGTGCCAGCAGCCAAACCGGGACAGGGAGCGTGGCGCAGTATTTT.

This rearrangement joins TRBV11-2 to TRBJ2-5, with D unresolved. Trimming cost V 1 base and J 1 base, with 10 bases left between them. This CDR3 has 15 amino acids. CDR1 is SGHAT and CDR2 is FQNNGV in the germline V gene. CDR3 region: CASSLARTLQETQYF. DNA for the CDR3: TGTGCCAGCAGCTTAGCTCGAACTCTCCAAGAGACCCAGTACTTC.

This chain uses TRBV4-2 with TRBJ2-5, with D possibly TRBD2 on 5 matching bases. From germline, CDR1 is LGHNA and CDR2 YNFKEQ. The CDR3 is 13 residues long. Trimming cost V 6 bases and J 7 bases, with 15 bases left between them. The chain's CDR3 is CASSRTDRGTQYF. The CDR3 bases are TGTGCCAGCAGTCGGACTGATCGAGGGACCCAGTACTTC.

The chain uses TRBV30 and TRBJ1-2, with TRBD1 matching over 10 bases. This CDR3 comprises 13 residues. Germline assignment: CDR1 GTSNPN and CDR2 SVGIG (reference sequence). V dropped 5 bases and J dropped 12; count of bases not matched to a gene: 12. The CDR3 coding sequence is TGTGCCTGGGGTTCGGCACCGGACAGGGGGAACACCTTC. Translated: CAWGSAPDRGNTF.

The CDR3 sequence: CASRETGVSNYGYTF. For the CDR3, the DNA is TGTGCCAGCAGGGAGACAGGGGTGAGTAACTATGGCTACACCTTC. V gene TRBV5-4 combines with J gene TRBJ1-2, with 8 nucleotides matching TRBD1. Germline CDR1 reads SGHNT; CDR2 reads YYREEE (reference sequence). After removal of 5 bases from V and 1 base from J, the junction contained 7 bases not matched to a gene. The CDR3 covers 15 residues. The variable domain in full, with the rest retrieved from reference TRBV5-4 and TRBJ1-2, is ETGVTQSPTHLIKTRGQQVTLRCSSQSGHNTVSWYQQALGQGPQFIFQYYREEENGRGNFPPRFSGLQFPNYSSELNVNALELDDSALYLCASRETGVSNYGYTFGSGTRLTVV.

The gene calls are TRBV6-5 and TRBJ2-7; D not certain. CDR1 is MNHEY and CDR2 is SVGAGI in the germline V gene. The V end lost 5 bases, the J end lost 7 bases, and 9 bases lay between the germline ends. The CDR3 length is 11 residues. CDR3 nucleotide sequence: TGTGCCAGCAGTCACGGTTTAGAGCAGTACTTC. Protein: CASSHGLEQYF.

V gene TRBV5-1 combines with J gene TRBJ2-7, with D perhaps matching TRBD1 (5 bases). V gave up 3 bases and J gave up 6 bases, with 19 bases separating them. The CDR3 runs to 15 residues. Germline loops: CDR1 SGHRS, CDR2 YFSETQ. The CDR3 region has the DNA TGCGCCAGCAGCTCTAAGGGGCCCCCGGTGGGCGAGCAGTACTTC. Encoded protein: CASSSKGPPVGEQYF.

This clone is a singleton in its sample. V is TRBV6-1 and J is TRBJ2-7, with a tentative D call TRBD2 (6 bases). V was cut by 5 bases and J by 3 bases, with 17 bases left in between. The CDR3 spans 15 residues. Germline V gives CDR1 MNHNS, CDR2 SASEGT. The CDR3 DNA reads TGTGCCAGCAGTTTAATCCGTTTCGGGGGCTACGAGCAGTACTTC. The encoded protein is CASSLIRFGGYEQYF.

This chain joins TRBV5-5 and TRBJ2-3; 7 bases align to TRBD1. The CDR3 is 16 residues long. CDR1 SGHKS and CDR2 YYEKEE come from the germline V gene (reference sequence). With V trimmed by 4 bases and J by 0 bases, 8 bases remained unmatched. As DNA, the CDR3 is TGTGCCAGCAGCCCCCAGGGGGATCCTAGCACAGATACGCAGTATTTT. It translates to CASSPQGDPSTDTQYF.

The chain couples TRBV5-8 to TRBJ1-2, with unresolved D. Trimming left V 0 bases short and J 4 bases short, with 10 bases between. The CDR3 extends over 14 amino acids. Germline V CDR1 and CDR2: SGHTS, YDEGEE. The CDR3 bases are TGTGCCAGCAGCTTGGGCGGTTATACCTATGGCTACACCTTC. Protein product: CASSLGGYTYGYTF.

This clone turned up a few times. This sample includes further DNA sequences coding for the same CDR3. V is TRBV30 and J is TRBJ1-2; 8 nucleotides match TRBD1. Germline CDR1 is GTSNPN and CDR2 is SVGIG (reference sequence). There are 13 residues in the CDR3. After removal of 4 bases from V and 5 bases from J, the junction contained 6 bases not matched to a gene. The CDR3 region is CAWKGQGPYGYTF. The CDR3 DNA sequence: TGTGCCTGGAAAGGACAGGGTCCGTATGGCTACACCTTC. Using reference TRBV30 and TRBJ1-2 for the parts outside the CDR3, the full variable domain is SQTIHQWPATLVQPVGSPLSLECTVEGTSNPNLYWYRQAAGRGLQLLFYSVGIGQISSEVPQNLSASRPQDRQFILSSKKLLLSDSGFYLCAWKGQGPYGYTFGSGTRLTVV.

This clone was observed once. The chain is built from TRBV11-3 and TRBJ2-3, with D unclear. CDR1 is SGHNT, CDR2 YENEEA, per germline. V lost 8 bases and J lost 0, with 9 bases in between. The CDR3 sequence is 13 residues long. This chain's CDR3 is CASAASSTDTQYF. CDR3 sequence (DNA): TGTGCCAGCGCGGCGTCTAGCACAGATACGCAGTATTTT.

On this clone itself: The sample carries other DNA sequences with the same CDR3. The V gene is TRBV29-1, the J gene TRBJ1-1, with 10 bases fitting TRBD1. The J segment lost 1 base and the V segment lost 6 bases, leaving 2 bases of the junction unmatched. The CDR3 consists of 13 residues. CDR1 and CDR2 (germline): SQVTM, ANQGSEA. As DNA, the CDR3 is TGCAGCGTGAGGACAGGGGGGAACACTGAAGCTTTCTTT. Translation: CSVRTGGNTEAFF.

The chain has TRBV7-9 and TRBJ2-7, with TRBD1 matching over 9 bases. The CDR3 consists of 16 residues. Germline lookup yields CDR1 SEHNR and CDR2 FQNEAQ (reference sequence). Trimming took 5 bases from V and 1 from J; bases not matched to a gene: 9. The CDR3 region is CASSRSLTGGSYEQYF. Written as DNA, the CDR3 is TGTGCCAGCAGCCGCAGCCTGACAGGGGGTTCCTACGAGCAGTACTTC.

DNA for the CDR3: TGCGCCAGCAGCCAAGGATCGCCGGGGGTTGGGAACTATGGCTACACCTTC. It codes for CASSQGSPGVGNYGYTF. The chain recombines TRBV4-3 with TRBJ1-2; D possibly corresponds to TRBD1 (5 bases). V was pared by 1 base and J by 2 bases, with 17 bases between. Germline V lookup: CDR1 LGHNA, CDR2 YSLEER. The CDR3 covers 17 residues.

The chain employs TRBV5-8 and TRBJ2-7, with D tentatively TRBD1 (6 bases). V was pared by 4 bases and J by 0 bases, with 8 bases between. This CDR3 has 13 residues. Looked up from germline, CDR1 is SGHTS and CDR2 is YDEGEE. The CDR3 DNA reads TGTGCCAGCAGCGGGGGCAGCTCCTACGAGCAGTACTTC. It yields the protein CASSGGSSYEQYF.